This T cell receptor beta chain was sequenced for a study of blood T cell repertoires in COVID-19. Study at large: COVID-19 samples from acute and convalescent phases originated in the United States, Italy and Spain. In each case, the material was cDNA or gDNA derived from T cells, B-cell-depleted T cells, or PBMCs.

How the authors handled the data: Estimated nucleated cell counts came from reference gene primer amplification. Here immunoSEQ multiplex PCR was the method, and the copy in TCRdb shows in-frame clones only, minus some. V and J calls and clone size are those listed in that table; D and trimming were worked out from the DNA. The sample carries over 85,000 clones, roughly 85% recorded once. This clone was seen more than once but under ten times. CDR3 length equals 16 residues. Germline CDR1 reads SGHDT; CDR2 reads YYEEEE. V lost 4 bases to trimming and J lost 4 bases; unmatched junction nucleotides: 11.

This TCR derives from a human donor in a cohort sampled during active COVID-19. This chain joins TRBV5-6 and TRBJ1-2; 9 bases map to TRBD1. Sequenced material: peripheral blood. The CDR3 reads CASSSRDRVISYGYTF. Here the CDR3 DNA reads TGTGCCAGCAGCAGCCGGGACAGGGTAATTAGCTATGGCTACACCTTC.